This T cell receptor (beta chain) originates from a study of T cells after posttransplantation cyclophosphamide. V dropped 3 bases and J dropped 6 bases, with 12 bases sitting between them. This CDR3 is built from 14 residues. CDR1 is SEHNR, CDR2 FQNEAQ, per germline (reference sequence). Assay used: immunoSEQ multiplex PCR; TCRdb lists only in-frame clones, some missing. Of about 9,200 clones in the sample, approximately 89% were seen once. This receptor was taken from a woman in her fifties or sixties in good health, CMV-negative, and a related stem cell transplant donor. The chain recombines TRBV7-9 with TRBJ1-5; tentatively, D is TRBD1 (6 bases). The material sequenced was memory CD4+ T cells sorted from PBMCs. The CDR3 DNA follows: TGTGCCAGCAGCTTTGGCGGCAGGGGTCAGCCCCAGCATTTT. This sequence encodes CASSFGGRGQPQHF.